This passage covers 32 T cell receptor beta chains from one sample sequenced in a study of shared clonotypes between healthy human individuals (dated by TCRdb to 2018 to 2020). Library generation was performed with the immunoSEQ multiplex PCR assay. Entries here come from immuneACCESS through TCRdb and include only in-frame sequences with V and J called. Some clones fail to appear in such tables; in the studies checked, an unresolved V gene covers under half of the shortfall, and the cause of the remainder is unknown. Here the sample has fewer than 700,000 clones; around 77% occur a single time. Around 12% of the sample comes from the top ten. The sample was PBMCs. The receptor source for this set is a woman in her thirties or forties in good health. Some clones in this sample may be carry-over from other donors' samples.

V usage is TRBV25-1 and J usage is TRBJ2-2; no clear D. Germline V gene data show CDR1 as MGHDK and CDR2 as SYGVNS. V lost 3 bases and J 6 bases, leaving 5 bases between the germline ends. This CDR3 is built from 12 residues. The CDR3 loop reads CASSDLPGELFF. The CDR3 bases are TGTGCCAGCAGTGACCTCCCCGGGGAGCTGTTTTTT.

The CDR3: CAPNTIYF. The DNA for the CDR3 is TGTGCCCCGAACACCATATATTTT. The rearrangement links TRBV19 to TRBJ1-3; D gene ambiguous. Germline assignment: CDR1 LNHDA and CDR2 SQIVND (reference sequence). V dropped 11 bases and J dropped 7 bases, with 3 bases sitting between them. This CDR3 has 8 residues.

The chain uses TRBV6-6 and TRBJ2-5; D is perhaps TRBD2 (5 bases). Germline CDR1 reads MNHNY; CDR2 reads SVGAGI (reference sequence). Trimming cost V 0 bases and J 4 bases, with 9 bases left between them. The CDR3 covers 14 residues. CDR3 loop: CASSYSIRGETQYF. In DNA, the CDR3 is TGTGCCAGCAGTTACTCTATTCGGGGAGAGACCCAGTACTTC.

The rearrangement links TRBV7-2 to TRBJ2-1, with D perhaps being TRBD1 or TRBD2 (5 bases each). Germline CDR1 and CDR2: SGHTA and FQGNSA. Trimming removed 5 bases from V and 3 bases from J, with 14 bases in between. The CDR3 extends over 15 amino acids. The CDR3, as DNA: TGTGCCAGCAGCCCATCCGGGACCATCTACAATGAGCAGTTCTTC. This sequence encodes CASSPSGTIYNEQFF.

This chain connects TRBV18 to TRBJ2-2; 8 bases are a match to TRBD1. The CDR3 is 15 amino acids. Germline V gene data show CDR1 as KGHSH and CDR2 as LQKENI. The trim removed 3 bases at V and 3 bases at J, leaving 3 bases unmatched. The DNA of the CDR3 is TGTGCCAGCTCACCGGACAGGGAGGACACCGGGGAGCTGTTTTTT. Protein sequence: CASSPDREDTGELFF.

V and J are TRBV2 and TRBJ2-7; 9 bases line up with TRBD1. From germline, CDR1 is SNHLY and CDR2 FYNNEI. The CDR3 runs 14 residues. The ends lost 6 bases at V and 6 bases at J; junction bases unmatched: 9. The CDR3 sequence: CASSLRTGVGEQYF. As DNA, the CDR3 is TGTGCCAGCAGCCTCAGGACAGGGGTGGGCGAGCAGTACTTC. The full variable domain, in which reference TRBV2 and TRBJ2-7 provide the parts outside the CDR3, is EPEVTQTPSHQVTQMGQEVILRCVPISNHLYFYWYRQILGQKVEFLVSFYNNEISEKSEIFDDQFSVERPDGSNFTLKIRSTKLEDSAMYFCASSLRTGVGEQYFGPGTRLTVT.

This chain joins TRBV2 and TRBJ2-3; D is unclear. V lost 6 bases and J 0 bases, leaving 13 bases between the germline ends. This CDR3 spans 15 amino acids. Germline V gene lookup returns CDR1 SNHLY and CDR2 FYNNEI. The CDR3: CASRDRPSSTDTQYF. The CDR3 DNA reads as TGTGCCAGCAGGGATCGGCCCTCTAGCACAGATACGCAGTATTTT.

In DNA form, the CDR3 reads TGTGCCAGCAGCTTAGGGTCTGGGGACATCCCCTATGGCTACACCTTC. Protein: CASSLGSGDIPYGYTF. The chain is built from TRBV7-2 and TRBJ1-2; possible D gene TRBD1, 6 bases. V was pared by 1 base and J by 4 bases, with 16 bases between. This CDR3 has 16 amino acids. Germline V gene sequence: CDR1 SGHTA, CDR2 FQGNSA.

This clone was picked up one time. The V gene is TRBV4-1, the J gene TRBJ1-2; D is perhaps TRBD1 (5 bases). This CDR3 region has 14 residues. Germline loops: CDR1 MGHRA, CDR2 YSYEKL. V was pared by 1 base and J by 4 bases, with 10 bases between. The CDR3 sequence is CASSQVYGGYGYTF. The CDR3 DNA reads as TGCGCCAGCAGCCAAGTATACGGGGGCTATGGCTACACCTTC.

The chain joins TRBV27 to TRBJ1-2, with TRBD1 matching over 9 bases. After removal of 5 bases from V and 8 bases from J, the junction contained 6 bases not matched to a gene. The CDR3 spans 13 residues. Germline V lookup: CDR1 MNHEY, CDR2 SMNVEV (reference sequence). CDR3 loop: CASSNRGLGGYTF. CDR3 coding DNA: TGTGCCAGCAGTAACAGGGGGCTGGGAGGCTACACCTTC.

The table lists this clone with a count of one. This chain connects TRBV10-1 to TRBJ2-3, with D maybe TRBD1 (5 bases). V lost 3 bases to trimming and J lost 4 bases, with 11 bases between them. CDR1 is WNHNN, CDR2 SYGVQD, per germline (reference sequence). The CDR3 spans 14 residues. CDR3 sequence: CASSDSSGPDTQYF. The DNA of the CDR3 is TGCGCCAGCAGTGATTCCTCAGGGCCAGATACGCAGTATTTT.

The chain has TRBV29-1 and TRBJ2-3; D might be TRBD2 (6 bases). The CDR3 runs to 14 residues. Trimming removed 6 bases at V and 5 bases at J, with 18 bases between. CDR1 SQVTM and CDR2 ANQGSEA come from the germline V gene. The CDR3 DNA sequence: TGCAGCGTGGAGGATGGGAGGTCAGGAGATACGCAGTATTTT. Its translation is CSVEDGRSGDTQYF.

The table lists this clone with many counts. The chain combines TRBV30 with TRBJ1-1; perhaps TRBD1 as D (6 bases). Germline CDR1 GTSNPN, CDR2 SVGIG (reference sequence). Trimming cost V 5 bases and J 11 bases, with 21 bases left between them. The CDR3 consists of 13 residues. In DNA, the CDR3 is TGTGCCTGGGGAGAACAGGGCATTACTGGGGCTTTCTTT. Encoded protein: CAWGEQGITGAFF.

This clone has only one observation. The gene calls are TRBV28 and TRBJ1-1; a weak D match, TRBD1 (5 bases). Trimming left V 7 bases short and J 4 bases short, with 13 bases between. The germline gives CDR1 MDHEN, CDR2 SYDVKM. The CDR3 sequence is 13 residues long. CDR3 in amino acids: CASTRGRGTEAFF. In DNA, the CDR3 is TGTGCCAGCACCCGAGGGAGGGGCACTGAAGCTTTCTTT. Using reference TRBV28 and TRBJ1-1 for the parts outside the CDR3, the full variable domain is DVKVTQSSRYLVKRTGEKVFLECVQDMDHENMFWYRQDPGLGLRLIYFSYDVKMKEKGDIPEGYSVSREKKERFSLILESASTNQTSMYLCASTRGRGTEAFFGQGTRLTVV.

J is TRBJ2-2 and V is TRBV11-2; 7 positions match TRBD1. The ends lost 5 bases at V and 5 bases at J; junction bases unmatched: 8. Germline CDR1 is SGHAT and CDR2 is FQNNGV. CDR3 length: 15 residues. The CDR3 region is CASSHRQGFTGELFF. For the CDR3, the DNA is TGTGCCAGCAGCCACAGACAGGGATTTACCGGGGAGCTGTTTTTT.

This clone was detected a few times. The chain is built from TRBV9 and TRBJ1-2; perhaps TRBD1 as D (5 bases). The CDR3 runs 15 residues. V lost 0 bases, J lost 7 bases, and 16 bases lay in between. In germline, CDR1 is SGDLS, CDR2 YYNGEE. The CDR3 sequence: CASSVATGRAGGYTF. CDR3 DNA sequence: TGTGCCAGCAGCGTAGCTACGGGCAGGGCGGGTGGCTACACCTTC.

As regards this clone: The sample has other DNA sequences that encode this CDR3 too. The chain is built from TRBV6-6 and TRBJ2-6; D is possibly TRBD2 (6 bases). Germline V lookup: CDR1 MNHNY, CDR2 SVGAGI (reference sequence). Trimming cost V 10 bases and J 0 bases, with 7 bases left between them. The CDR3 totals 13 residues. The CDR3 is CATGSSGANVLTF. The CDR3 DNA reads TGTGCCACCGGGAGCTCTGGGGCCAACGTCCTGACTTTC.

A word on this clone: Distinct nucleotide sequences in the sample also encode this CDR3. The V gene is TRBV6-4, the J gene TRBJ2-6; a weak D match, TRBD1 (5 bases). Germline V CDR1 and CDR2: MRHNA, SNTAGT. The CDR3 runs 16 residues. The germline V and J ends were trimmed by 6 bases and 0 bases, with 12 bases remaining between them. CDR3 protein: CASSPGQLSGANVLTF. CDR3 sequence (DNA): TGTGCCAGCAGCCCTGGACAACTCTCTGGGGCCAACGTCCTGACTTTC.

V is TRBV7-3 and J is TRBJ2-2; TRBD2 is a possible D gene (6 bases). This CDR3 spans 15 amino acids. The V and J ends lost 5 bases and 4 bases respectively, with 14 bases between them. Germline V gene data show CDR1 as SGHTA and CDR2 as FQGTGA. The CDR3 reads CASSAGLMGTGELFF. CDR3 nucleotides: TGTGCCAGCAGCGCGGGACTTATGGGCACCGGGGAGCTGTTTTTT.

The chain couples TRBV2 to TRBJ2-2; TRBD1 agrees at 7 bases. V dropped 8 bases and J dropped 5; count of bases not matched to a gene: 11. This CDR3 spans 15 amino acids. CDR1 and CDR2 (germline): SNHLY, FYNNEI. CDR3 protein: CASRRQGIGTGELFF. In nucleotides, the CDR3 is TGTGCCAGCCGCCGACAGGGAATTGGAACCGGGGAGCTGTTTTTT.

CDR3: CASSMGSSANTGELFF. The DNA of the CDR3 is TGTGCCAGTAGTATGGGGTCTAGCGCGAACACCGGGGAGCTGTTTTTT. This rearrangement joins TRBV19 to TRBJ2-2; TRBD2 is a possible D gene (6 bases). CDR1 and CDR2 (germline): LNHDA, SQIVND (reference sequence). V was shortened by 3 bases and J by 0 bases, with 11 bases between the two germline ends. This CDR3 region has 16 residues.

The CDR3 sequence is CATSGIRQETQYF. DNA of the CDR3: TGTGCCACCAGCGGCATTAGGCAAGAGACCCAGTACTTC. V and J are TRBV15 and TRBJ2-5; the D is unclear. Looked up from germline, CDR1 is LNHNV and CDR2 is YYDKDF (reference sequence). V lost 5 bases and J lost 2, with 9 bases in between. The CDR3 consists of 13 residues.

Concerning this clone itself: A much larger clone differs by one base, so this may be a read error. The same CDR3 is also encoded by other DNA sequences in this sample. V gene TRBV10-3 combines with J gene TRBJ2-7; D gene unclear. The germline CDR1 and CDR2 sequences are ENHRY and SYGVKD. The CDR3 runs 14 residues. The CDR3 DNA reads TGTGCCATTAGTGAGTCCAGTCGCTACTACGAGCAGTACTTC. Its protein is CAISESSRYYEQYF.

CDR3 region: CASSYRGEETQYF. The CDR3 region has the DNA TGTGCCAGTAGTTACAGGGGGGAGGAGACCCAGTACTTC. The V and J genes are TRBV19 and TRBJ2-5, with TRBD1 identical over 8 bases. J was trimmed by 5 bases and V by 5 bases; bases with no gene match: 4. Germline V gives CDR1 LNHDA, CDR2 SQIVND (reference sequence). The CDR3 runs to 13 residues.

The chain links TRBV28 to TRBJ2-7; perhaps TRBD2 as D (6 bases). The V gene lost 6 bases and the J gene lost 3 bases, with 15 bases spanning the gap. In germline, CDR1 is MDHEN, CDR2 SYDVKM. The CDR3 consists of 14 residues. CDR3 nucleotides: TGTGCCAGCAGGGGAGGAGCGGAAAACTACGAGCAGTACTTC. Translated, it gives CASRGGAENYEQYF.

The chain recombines TRBV2 with TRBJ1-4; D is perhaps TRBD1 (5 bases). Germline V gene data show CDR1 as SNHLY and CDR2 as FYNNEI. This CDR3 region has 15 residues. The ends were cut back, 2 bases at V and 7 bases at J, with 14 bases in the middle. This CDR3 is CASSESRGGTEKLFF. In DNA form, the CDR3 reads TGTGCCAGCAGTGAATCCCGGGGCGGAACTGAAAAACTGTTTTTT. Full variable domain (outside the CDR3, taken from reference TRBV2 and TRBJ1-4): EPEVTQTPSHQVTQMGQEVILRCVPISNHLYFYWYRQILGQKVEFLVSFYNNEISEKSEIFDDQFSVERPDGSNFTLKIRSTKLEDSAMYFCASSESRGGTEKLFFGSGTQLSVL.

This chain connects TRBV10-3 to TRBJ2-2, with TRBD1 identical over 10 bases. The V and J ends lost 5 bases and 3 bases, in that order; junction bases with no gene match: 9. Germline CDR1 and CDR2: ENHRY and SYGVKD. The CDR3 is made up of 17 amino acids. CDR3 nucleotide sequence: TGTGCCATCAGTAAACTCTTCGGGACAGGGGACACCGGGGAGCTGTTTTTT. Its translation: CAISKLFGTGDTGELFF.

J is TRBJ2-1 and V is TRBV6-6; 8 nucleotides agree with TRBD1. Germline-derived CDR1 and CDR2 are MNHNY and SVGAGI (reference sequence). The CDR3 has 16 residues. V trimming: 6 bases; J trimming: 4 bases; junction bases outside the gene matches: 11. This CDR3 is CASRPPSGGSYNEQFF. The CDR3 coding sequence is TGTGCCAGCAGGCCTCCGTCAGGGGGCTCGTACAATGAGCAGTTCTTC.

The V and J genes are TRBV4-1 and TRBJ2-7, with TRBD2 matching 11 bases. The J segment lost 7 bases and the V segment lost 4 bases, leaving 12 bases of the junction unmatched. This CDR3 has 16 amino acids. CDR1 and CDR2 from the germline V gene are MGHRA and YSYEKL. The DNA of the CDR3 is TGCGCCAGCAGCCCTGTCCCTAGCGGGAGGATTGGAGAGCAGTACTTC. Encoded protein: CASSPVPSGRIGEQYF.

About this clone itself: A much more abundant neighbour one base away suggests this may be a read error. The rearrangement links TRBV29-1 to TRBJ2-1, with a weak D call TRBD2 (5 bases). The V end was cut by 7 bases, the J end by 12 bases, with 28 bases between. CDR1 is SQVTM, CDR2 ANQGSEA, per germline. This CDR3 has 15 amino acids. The CDR3 region is CSAGSSWSSVLGQFF. In DNA, the CDR3 is TGCAGCGCTGGGTCTAGCTGGAGTTCTGTATTGGGGCAGTTCTTC.

The genes are TRBV29-1 and TRBJ2-5, with 9 bases that match TRBD2. CDR1 SQVTM and CDR2 ANQGSEA come from the germline V gene. Trimming at V came to 0 bases and at J to 5 bases, leaving 4 bases not matched to a gene. The CDR3 extends over 14 amino acids. In DNA form, the CDR3 reads TGCAGCGTTGAAGATGGGCTAGCGGGGGAGACCCAGTACTTC. It translates to CSVEDGLAGETQYF. The whole variable domain, remainder taken from reference TRBV29-1 and TRBJ2-5, is SAVISQKPSRDICQRGTSLTIQCQVDSQVTMMFWYRQQPGQSLTLIATANQGSEATYESGFVIDKFPISRPNLTFSTLTVSNMSPEDSSIYLCSVEDGLAGETQYFGPGTRLLVL.

The chain has TRBV27 and TRBJ2-3, with 8 bases aligning to TRBD1. V dropped 8 bases and J dropped 4; count of bases not matched to a gene: 14. Germline V gene sequence: CDR1 MNHEY, CDR2 SMNVEV (reference sequence). The CDR3 totals 16 residues. The CDR3 loop reads CASPTSRGQSSDTQYF. The CDR3 nucleotides are TGTGCCAGCCCCACGTCCAGGGGGCAAAGCTCAGATACGCAGTATTTT.